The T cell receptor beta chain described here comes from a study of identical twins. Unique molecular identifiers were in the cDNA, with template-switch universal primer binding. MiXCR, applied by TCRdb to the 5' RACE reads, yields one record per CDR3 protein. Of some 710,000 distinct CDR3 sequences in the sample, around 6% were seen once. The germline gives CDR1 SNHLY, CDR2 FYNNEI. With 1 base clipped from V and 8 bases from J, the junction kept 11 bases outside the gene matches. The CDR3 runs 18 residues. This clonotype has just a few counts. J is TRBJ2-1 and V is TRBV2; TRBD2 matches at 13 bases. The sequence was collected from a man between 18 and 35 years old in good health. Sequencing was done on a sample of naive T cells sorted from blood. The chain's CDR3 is CASSEELRGLAGVHEQFF. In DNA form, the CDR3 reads TGTGCCAGCAGTGAAGAGTTGCGTGGACTAGCGGGAGTCCATGAGCAGTTCTTC. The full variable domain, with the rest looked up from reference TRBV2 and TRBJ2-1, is EPEVTQTPSHQVTQMGQEVILRCVPISNHLYFYWYRQILGQKVEFLVSFYNNEISEKSEIFDDQFSVERPDGSNFTLKIRSTKLEDSAMYFCASSEELRGLAGVHEQFFGPGTRLTVL.